This is a list of T cell receptor beta chains from one sample in a study of blood T cells in healthy people across ages. A single record per CDR3 protein comes from TCRdb applying MiXCR to the 5' RACE reads. The sample contains over 1,500,000 distinct CDR3 sequences, about 50% of which appear only once. Sequenced: blood. Receptors originate from a woman between 40 and 55 years old in good health. Each CDR3 is given with its conserved first and last residue. D genes are given only for firm matches. Size is stated for part of the rows, as once, few or many counts, or as a class when the clone is expanded.

d_call,clone_size,v_call,j_call,cdr3_nt,cdr3_aa
TRBD1,few,TRBV6-5,TRBJ2-7,TGTGCCAGCAGTTACTCTCTGTTAGGGACAGGGGAATCCTACGAGCAGTACTTC,CASSYSLLGTGESYEQYF
NA,NA,TRBV10-3,TRBJ1-4,TGTGCCTCTAAAGCAGGGCTTGGGGAAAAACTGTTTTTT,CASKAGLGEKLFF
TRBD1,NA,TRBV4-2,TRBJ2-5,TGTGCCAGCAGCCCAACGCCTTGGACAGGGGAAGAGACCCAGTACTTC,CASSPTPWTGEETQYF
NA,NA,TRBV6-2/TRBV6-3,TRBJ1-6,TGTGCCAGCAGTTTACTTCGTATTGGCAGGGGCGCTTCACCCCTCCACTTT,CASSLLRIGRGASPLHF
TRBD1,few,TRBV29-1,TRBJ2-1,TGCAGCGTTGGAGACATGTGGGGACAGTTCAATGAGCAGTTCTTC,CSVGDMWGQFNEQFF
NA,NA,TRBV27,TRBJ2-1,TGTGCCAGCAGTTTCCGACAGAGTGAGCAGTTCTTC,CASSFRQSEQFF
TRBD1,NA,TRBV20-1,TRBJ2-7,TGCAGTGCTTGTGACAGGGTAGGGTACGAGCAGTACTTC,CSACDRVGYEQYF
TRBD1,NA,TRBV20-1,TRBJ2-7,TGCAGTGCTAGGGAGGACAGGGCCATCTACGAGCAGTACTTC,CSAREDRAIYEQYF
NA,NA,TRBV12-3/TRBV12-4,TRBJ1-6,TGTGCCAGCAGTTTATCAGGCCGAGTAACCCCACCCCTCCACTTT,CASSLSGRVTPPLHF
TRBD1,NA,TRBV16,TRBJ1-3,TGTGCCAGCAGCCAAATGTTGGAGACAGGGCTAGACTCTGGAAACACCATATATTTT,CASSQMLETGLDSGNTIYF
TRBD2,NA,TRBV20-1,TRBJ2-1,TGCAGTGCTAGATCTCCGGGACTATCCCCCATCGAACAGTTCTTC,CSARSPGLSPIEQFF
NA,NA,TRBV24-1,TRBJ2-4,TGTGCCACCAGTGATTTGGGGTCCTCACAGTACTTC,CATSDLGSSQYF
NA,NA,TRBV5-1,TRBJ1-2,TGCGCCAGCAGCCCCCTTTCAGGGCCTGGCTACACCTTC,CASSPLSGPGYTF
NA,NA,TRBV6-6,TRBJ2-3,TGTGCCAGCAGTTACTCGATCCCGATCGGGGGCACAGATACGCAGTATTTT,CASSYSIPIGGTDTQYF
NA,few,TRBV6-6,TRBJ2-3,TGTGCCAGCAGCCCCCGGGACCAATCCACAGATACGCAGTATTTT,CASSPRDQSTDTQYF
NA,few,TRBV5-1,TRBJ1-2,TGCGCCAGCAGCTCCCAGGGGAGAGACTATGGCTACACCTTC,CASSSQGRDYGYTF
NA,NA,TRBV20-1,TRBJ2-7,TGCAGTGCTGCAACGTCGTTGGGCGAGCAGTACTTC,CSAATSLGEQYF
TRBD2,NA,TRBV5-1,TRBJ2-7,TGCGCCAGCAGCTTACGGACTAGCGGGGGTGATGAGCAGTACTTC,CASSLRTSGGDEQYF
NA,NA,TRBV10-3,TRBJ1-5,TGTGCCCCACCCCATCGGGGACTATGGACGCCCCAGCATTTT,CAPPHRGLWTPQHF
TRBD1,few,TRBV28,TRBJ2-3,TGTGCCAGCAGCTTAACCGGGACAGGGCGATATACGCAGTATTTT,CASSLTGTGRYTQYF
TRBD2,NA,TRBV4-3,TRBJ2-5,TGCGCCAGCAGCCCGATTTACGGGGGGGTAGAGTGGGAGCAGTACTTC,CASSPIYGGVEWEQYF
NA,few,TRBV6-5,TRBJ2-3,TGTGCCAGCAGTTACACCTACCCACGGGGTGGGGATACGCAGTATTTT,CASSYTYPRGGDTQYF
TRBD2,NA,TRBV6-2/TRBV6-3,TRBJ2-1,TGTGCCAGCAGTTACTCTCTAGCGGGGTCATACAATGAGCAGTTCTTC,CASSYSLAGSYNEQFF
TRBD2,few,TRBV6-2/TRBV6-3,TRBJ2-1,TGTGCCAGCAGTTTCGGACTAGCGGGGGGTGGCTCCTACAATGAGCAGTTCTTC,CASSFGLAGGGSYNEQFF
TRBD2,NA,TRBV7-2,TRBJ2-1,TGTGCCAGCAGCTTAAGTTTTCTAGCGGGGGGAAATGAGCAGTTCTTC,CASSLSFLAGGNEQFF
NA,many,TRBV29-1,TRBJ2-5,TGCAGCGTTCGTCAAGAGACCCAGTACTTC,CSVRQETQYF
NA,NA,TRBV28,TRBJ2-7,TGTGCCAGCAATCGTCCGTACTCCTACGAGCAGTACTTC,CASNRPYSYEQYF
NA,NA,TRBV20-1,TRBJ2-1,TGCAGTGCTAGTACAGGGTCCTACGAGCAGTTCTTC,CSASTGSYEQFF
NA,NA,TRBV7-9,TRBJ2-7,TGTGCCAGCAGCTTAGCGCAGGGCTCCTATTACAATGAGCAGTACTTC,CASSLAQGSYYNEQYF
NA,NA,TRBV7-2,TRBJ2-3,TGTGCCAGCAGCGAGGGACACGCAAGCACAGATACGCAGTATTTT,CASSEGHASTDTQYF
NA,NA,TRBV20-1,TRBJ2-3,TGCAGTGCTCCCTTACTCGGGGGAAGCACAGATACGCAGTATTTT,CSAPLLGGSTDTQYF
NA,NA,TRBV9,TRBJ2-3,TGTGCCAGCAGCGTAGGGTGGGATAGCACAGATACGCAGTATTTT,CASSVGWDSTDTQYF
NA,NA,TRBV11-2,TRBJ1-2,TGTGCCAGCAGCTTAGAAGTAGGGAACAACTATGGCTACACCTTC,CASSLEVGNNYGYTF
NA,NA,TRBV6-5,TRBJ2-5,TGTGCCAGCAGTTACAGGGGGGGGGTAGAGACCCAGTACTTC,CASSYRGGVETQYF
NA,once,TRBV6-5,TRBJ1-6,TGTGCCAGCAGTACTCCCCGGACAGTGGGATATAATTCACCCCTCCACTTT,CASSTPRTVGYNSPLHF
TRBD1,NA,TRBV4-1,TRBJ1-2,TGCGCCAGCAGCCACCCGACAGGGGCTACCTATGGCTACACCTTC,CASSHPTGATYGYTF
NA,once,TRBV11-3,TRBJ2-5,TGTGCCAGCAGCTTAGATACGGCCGGAAGTCCAACCCAGTACTTC,CASSLDTAGSPTQYF
NA,NA,TRBV27,TRBJ2-7,TGTGCCAGCAGTTTTCTGGGGAAGGGGACCTACGAGCAGTACTTC,CASSFLGKGTYEQYF
TRBD2,few,TRBV6-2/TRBV6-3,TRBJ2-1,TGTGCCAGCAGTGGCGGGGGGGCTATCAATGAGCAGTTCTTC,CASSGGGAINEQFF
TRBD1,NA,TRBV5-1,TRBJ2-1,TGCGCCAGCAGCTTGGTACAGGGACAGCTCAATGAGCAGTTCTTC,CASSLVQGQLNEQFF
NA,NA,TRBV7-2,TRBJ2-1,TGTGCCAGCAGCCCCCAATCCCAACGATACAATGAGCAGTTCTTC,CASSPQSQRYNEQFF
NA,NA,TRBV7-2,TRBJ2-1,TGTGTCAGCAGCCCACAGGTATTCCCCTACAATGAGCAGTTCTTC,CVSSPQVFPYNEQFF
TRBD2,NA,TRBV11-2,TRBJ2-5,TGTGCCAGCAGCTCAACCCTGGGGGGGTCCGAACGGGAGACCCAGTACTTC,CASSSTLGGSERETQYF
NA,NA,TRBV4-2,TRBJ1-4,TGTGCCAGCAGCCAAGTGCGCCAGGAGGGTCGGGGAGAAAAACTGTTTTTT,CASSQVRQEGRGEKLFF
TRBD2,NA,TRBV7-6,TRBJ2-1,TGTGCCAGCAGCGTTTCCCGGGGGGACGCTGAGCAGTTCTTC,CASSVSRGDAEQFF
TRBD2,few,TRBV7-2,TRBJ2-3,TGTGCCAGCAGCTATAATGGCGGGGGGGCCGCAGATACGCAGTATTTT,CASSYNGGGAADTQYF
NA,few,TRBV7-2,TRBJ1-1,TGTGCCAGCAGCTCCAACCTCCGGACAGACAACACTGAAGCTTTCTTT,CASSSNLRTDNTEAFF
TRBD1,NA,TRBV6-1,TRBJ1-2,TGTGCCAGCAGTGGACTTTCGCGGACAGGGGTTGTTGGCTACACCTTC,CASSGLSRTGVVGYTF
TRBD1,NA,TRBV4-3,TRBJ2-5,TGCGCCAGCAGCCAAGGGACAGGGTTGGCGGTTGGGGAGACCCAGTACTTC,CASSQGTGLAVGETQYF
NA,NA,TRBV28,TRBJ2-7,TGTGCCAGCAGTTTAAGGGGTGGCAGGGTCAAATCTGAGCAGTACTTC,CASSLRGGRVKSEQYF
NA,NA,TRBV3-1,TRBJ1-1,TGTGCCAGCAGCCAAGATCTCGGGAGGGACACTGAAGCTTTCTTT,CASSQDLGRDTEAFF
TRBD2,NA,TRBV20-1,TRBJ2-5,TGCAGTGCCCAGACTAGCGGGCTGGAAGAGACCCAGTACTTC,CSAQTSGLEETQYF
TRBD1,NA,TRBV4-1,TRBJ2-4,TGCGCCAGCAGCCCCCGGATACAGGGGCAGAGCAAAAACATTCAGTACTTC,CASSPRIQGQSKNIQYF
NA,few,TRBV6-5,TRBJ2-1,TGTGCCAGCAGTTACTCGAGCAGATTATACAATGAGCAGTTCTTC,CASSYSSRLYNEQFF
NA,NA,TRBV5-1,TRBJ1-4,TGCGCCAGCAGCTTGGCCGAGAATGAAAAACTGTTTTTT,CASSLAENEKLFF